What follows describes a single T cell receptor beta chain. The data belong to a study of response to subunit inactivated influenza vaccine. TCRdb independently ran MiXCR on the RT-PCR reads; one entry per CDR3 protein. This table has roughly 630,000 distinct CDR3 sequences, around 15% appearing once. The CDR3 runs to 18 residues. The sequence was collected from a man over 45 who received an inactivated influenza vaccine. Sequencing was performed on PBMCs from blood, taken 14 to 15 days before vaccination. The chain joins TRBV21-1 to TRBJ2-3; TRBD1, as called in the table, went unchecked against the DNA. TRBV21-1 represents a pseudogene. CDR3 DNA: TGTGCCAGCAGCCCGGCGGGTGAGGACAGGATGGTGACAGATACGCAGTATTTT. Translation: CASSPAGEDRMVTDTQYF.